These T cell receptor beta chains were read from a single sample in a study of T cell responses to AZD1222 COVID-19 vaccine. Sequencing was performed with immunoSEQ multiplex PCR; in TCRdb, only in-frame clones are kept and a portion is missing. This table has some 130,000 clones, approximately 85% appearing once. The material was peripheral blood, obtained on day 0 of AZD1222 vaccination. The receptors shown here come from an adult in good health. Both conserved end residues are part of each CDR3. A D gene is named only where the DNA matches it firmly. Part of the rows lack a size; the others show once, few, many or a class for expanded clones.

D gene: TRBD2
clone size: few
J gene: TRBJ2-2
V gene: TRBV6-4
CDR3 DNA: TGTGCCAGCAGTGAGCGGGGGGGCACCGGGGAGCTGTTTTTT
CDR3 protein: CASSERGGTGELFF

D gene: -
clone size: -
J gene: TRBJ2-7
V gene: TRBV5-1
CDR3 DNA: TGCGCCAGCAGCTTGACAGGGGTGGAGCGGGGGCTACTCTACGAGCAGTACTTC
CDR3 protein: CASSLTGVERGLLYEQYF

D gene: TRBD1
clone size: -
J gene: TRBJ1-5
V gene: TRBV7-9
CDR3 DNA: TGTGCCAGCACGACAGGGCATAGCAATCAGCCCCAGCATTTT
CDR3 protein: CASTTGHSNQPQHF

D gene: -
clone size: once
J gene: TRBJ2-3
V gene: TRBV10-3
CDR3 DNA: TGTGCCATCAGTGGAGGAGCGCAGTCACTGGTAGATACGCAGTATTTT
CDR3 protein: CAISGGAQSLVDTQYF

D gene: TRBD2
clone size: -
J gene: TRBJ2-7
V gene: TRBV5-6
CDR3 DNA: TGTGCCAGCAGTATGGGACTAGCGGGCTTAAGCTCCTACGAGCAGTACTTC
CDR3 protein: CASSMGLAGLSSYEQYF

D gene: -
clone size: -
J gene: TRBJ1-2
V gene: TRBV4-2
CDR3 DNA: TGTGCCAGCAGCCAAGCATTACAGTACAATGGCTACACCTTC
CDR3 protein: CASSQALQYNGYTF

D gene: -
clone size: -
J gene: TRBJ1-2
V gene: TRBV6-5
CDR3 DNA: TGTGCCAGCAGTACACAGGGTCTCGGCTACACCTTC
CDR3 protein: CASSTQGLGYTF

D gene: -
clone size: few
J gene: TRBJ1-1
V gene: TRBV3-1/TRBV3-2
CDR3 DNA: TGTGCCAGCAGCCGCTTCAACACTGAAGCTTTCTTT
CDR3 protein: CASSRFNTEAFF

D gene: TRBD1
clone size: -
J gene: TRBJ1-4
V gene: TRBV4-3
CDR3 DNA: TGCGCCAGCAGCCCAGGGACAGGGGGTCGAACTAATGAAAAACTGTTTTTT
CDR3 protein: CASSPGTGGRTNEKLFF

D gene: -
clone size: -
J gene: TRBJ2-3
V gene: TRBV24-1
CDR3 DNA: TGTGCCACCAGTGACCCCCCCCGGGTGGATACGCAGTATTTT
CDR3 protein: CATSDPPRVDTQYF

D gene: TRBD1
clone size: -
J gene: TRBJ1-2
V gene: TRBV30
CDR3 DNA: TGTGCCTGGAGTCTCATAGGACAGGGGACTAACTATGGCTACACCTTC
CDR3 protein: CAWSLIGQGTNYGYTF

D gene: TRBD1
clone size: few
J gene: TRBJ1-3
V gene: TRBV11-2
CDR3 DNA: TGTGCCAGCAGCTTAGGGCAGGGGGGCACCATATATTTT
CDR3 protein: CASSLGQGGTIYF

D gene: TRBD1
clone size: -
J gene: TRBJ2-1
V gene: TRBV25-1
CDR3 DNA: TGTGCCAGCAGTGATAATAGGGGACAGGGCTACAATGAGCAGTTCTTC
CDR3 protein: CASSDNRGQGYNEQFF

D gene: TRBD2
clone size: -
J gene: TRBJ2-3
V gene: TRBV11-3
CDR3 DNA: TGTGCCAGCAGCGAGACTAGCGGGACGCAGTATTTT
CDR3 protein: CASSETSGTQYF

D gene: TRBD1
clone size: -
J gene: TRBJ1-5
V gene: TRBV10-2
CDR3 DNA: TGCGCCAGCAGGGTCGGACAGGGCGATCAGCCCCAGCATTTT
CDR3 protein: CASRVGQGDQPQHF

D gene: -
clone size: -
J gene: TRBJ1-6
V gene: TRBV30
CDR3 DNA: TGTGCCTGGAGTGGAGCGGTACGCTCCTCACCCCTCCACTTT
CDR3 protein: CAWSGAVRSSPLHF

D gene: -
clone size: -
J gene: TRBJ2-7
V gene: TRBV30
CDR3 DNA: TGTGCCTGGGCAGGGAACAGGCGGCTTGACGAGCAGTACTTC
CDR3 protein: CAWAGNRRLDEQYF